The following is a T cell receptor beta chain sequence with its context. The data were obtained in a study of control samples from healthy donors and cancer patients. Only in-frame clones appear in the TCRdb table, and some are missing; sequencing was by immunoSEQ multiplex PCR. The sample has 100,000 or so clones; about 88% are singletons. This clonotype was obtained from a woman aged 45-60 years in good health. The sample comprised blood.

This CDR3 reads CASSEVGGGYTF. The DNA of the CDR3 is TGTGCCAGCAGTGAAGTGGGGGGCGGCTACACCTTC. This chain links TRBV6-1 with TRBJ1-2; possibly TRBD1 for D (6 bases). Germline CDR1 and CDR2: MNHNS and SASEGT. Trimming stripped 1 base from V and 8 bases from J, with 8 bases between. This CDR3 has 12 residues.